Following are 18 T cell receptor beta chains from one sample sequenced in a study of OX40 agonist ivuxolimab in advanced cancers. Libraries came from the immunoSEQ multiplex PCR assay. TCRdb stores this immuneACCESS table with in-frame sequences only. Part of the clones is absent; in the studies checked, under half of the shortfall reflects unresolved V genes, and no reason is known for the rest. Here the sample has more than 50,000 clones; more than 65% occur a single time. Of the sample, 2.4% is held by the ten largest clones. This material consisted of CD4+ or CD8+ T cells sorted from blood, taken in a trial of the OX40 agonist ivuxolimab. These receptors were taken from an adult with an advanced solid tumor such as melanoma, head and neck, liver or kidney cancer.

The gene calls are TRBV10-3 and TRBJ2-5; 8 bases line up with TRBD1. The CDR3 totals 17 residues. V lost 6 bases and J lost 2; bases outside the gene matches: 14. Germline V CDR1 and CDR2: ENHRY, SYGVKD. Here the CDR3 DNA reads TGTGCCATCAGCCAATTACAGGGGGGATTAGGGCAAGAGACCCAGTACTTC. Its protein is CAISQLQGGLGQETQYF.

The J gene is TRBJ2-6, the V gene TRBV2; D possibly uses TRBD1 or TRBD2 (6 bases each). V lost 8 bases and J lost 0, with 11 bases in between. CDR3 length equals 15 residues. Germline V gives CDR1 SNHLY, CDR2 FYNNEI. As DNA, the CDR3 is TGTGCCAGCGAGGGGGGCGCCTCTGGGGCCAACGTCCTGACTTTC. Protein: CASEGGASGANVLTF.

The chain's CDR3 is CASSFRNTEAFF. CDR3 DNA sequence: TGTGCCAGCAGCTTCAGGAACACTGAAGCTTTCTTT. The genes are TRBV5-4 and TRBJ1-1; D gene ambiguous. Germline-derived CDR1 and CDR2 are SGHNT and YYREEE (reference sequence). The CDR3 consists of 12 residues. Trimming took off 2 bases at V and 1 base at J, with 3 bases between the two ends.

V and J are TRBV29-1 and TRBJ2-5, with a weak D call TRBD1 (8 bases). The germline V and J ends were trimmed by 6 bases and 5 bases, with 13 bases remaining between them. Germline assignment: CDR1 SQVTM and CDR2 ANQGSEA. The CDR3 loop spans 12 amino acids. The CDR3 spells CSVGQGGETQYF. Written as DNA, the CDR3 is TGCAGCGTCGGACAGGGAGGGGAGACCCAGTACTTC.

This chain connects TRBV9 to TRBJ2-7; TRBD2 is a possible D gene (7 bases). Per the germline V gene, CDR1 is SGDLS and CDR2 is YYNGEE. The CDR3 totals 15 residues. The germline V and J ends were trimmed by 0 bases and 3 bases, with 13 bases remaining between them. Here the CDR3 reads CASSVGGGTDYEQYF. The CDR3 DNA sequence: TGTGCCAGCAGCGTAGGGGGGGGCACCGACTACGAGCAGTACTTC.

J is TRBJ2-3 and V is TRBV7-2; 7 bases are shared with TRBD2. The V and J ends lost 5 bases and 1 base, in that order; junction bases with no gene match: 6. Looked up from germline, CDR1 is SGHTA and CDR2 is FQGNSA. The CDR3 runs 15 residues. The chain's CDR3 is CASSHGLVGTDTQYF. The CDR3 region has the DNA TGTGCCAGCAGCCATGGACTAGTAGGCACAGATACGCAGTATTTT.

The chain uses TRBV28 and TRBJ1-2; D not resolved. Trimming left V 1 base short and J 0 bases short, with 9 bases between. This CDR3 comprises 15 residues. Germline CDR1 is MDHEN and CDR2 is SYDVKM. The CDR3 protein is CASSLSGPANYGYTF. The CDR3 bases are TGTGCCAGCAGTTTATCAGGACCAGCTAACTATGGCTACACCTTC.

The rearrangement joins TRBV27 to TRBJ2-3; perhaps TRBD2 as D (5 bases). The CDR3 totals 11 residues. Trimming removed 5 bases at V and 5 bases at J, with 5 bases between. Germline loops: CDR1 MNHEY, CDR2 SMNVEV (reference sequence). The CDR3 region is CASSRGDTQYF. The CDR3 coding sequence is TGTGCCAGCAGTCGGGGAGATACGCAGTATTTT.

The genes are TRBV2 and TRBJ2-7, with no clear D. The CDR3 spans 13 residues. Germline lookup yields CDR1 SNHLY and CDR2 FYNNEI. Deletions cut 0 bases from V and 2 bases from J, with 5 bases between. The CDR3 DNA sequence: TGTGCCAGCAGTGAAGCGGTGACCTACGAGCAGTACTTC. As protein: CASSEAVTYEQYF.

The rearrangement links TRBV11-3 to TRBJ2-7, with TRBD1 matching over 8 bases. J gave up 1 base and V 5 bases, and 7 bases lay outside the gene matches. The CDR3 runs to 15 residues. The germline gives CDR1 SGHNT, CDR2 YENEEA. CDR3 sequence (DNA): TGTGCCAGCAGCCCTGGACAGGGAAGGTCCTACGAGCAGTACTTC. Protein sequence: CASSPGQGRSYEQYF.

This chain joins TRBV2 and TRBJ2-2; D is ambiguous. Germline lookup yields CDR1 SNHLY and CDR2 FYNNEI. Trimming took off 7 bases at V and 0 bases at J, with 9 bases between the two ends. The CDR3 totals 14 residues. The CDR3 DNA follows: TGTGCCAGCAATCCGGCCTCGAACACCGGGGAGCTGTTTTTT. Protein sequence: CASNPASNTGELFF.

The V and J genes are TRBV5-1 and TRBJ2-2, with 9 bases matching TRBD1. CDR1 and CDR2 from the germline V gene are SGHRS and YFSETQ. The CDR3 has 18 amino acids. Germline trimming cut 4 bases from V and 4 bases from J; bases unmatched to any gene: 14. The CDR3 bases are TGCGCCAGCAGCATGGGACAGGGCATTACGCGTGGCACCGGGGAGCTGTTTTTT. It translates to CASSMGQGITRGTGELFF.

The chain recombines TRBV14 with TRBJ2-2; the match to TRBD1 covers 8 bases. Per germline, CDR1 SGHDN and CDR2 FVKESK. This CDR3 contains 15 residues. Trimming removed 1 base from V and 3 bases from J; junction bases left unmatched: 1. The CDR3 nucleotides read TGTGCCAGCAGCCAAGGACAGGGGTACACCGGGGAGCTGTTTTTT. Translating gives CASSQGQGYTGELFF.

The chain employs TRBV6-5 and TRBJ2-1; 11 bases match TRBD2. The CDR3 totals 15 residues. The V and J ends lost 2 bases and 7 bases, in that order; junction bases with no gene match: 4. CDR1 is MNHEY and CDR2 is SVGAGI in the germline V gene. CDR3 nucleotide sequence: TGTGCCAGCAGTTACCGACTAGCGGGGTGGAATGAGCAGTTCTTC. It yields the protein CASSYRLAGWNEQFF.

The CDR3 region is CASSSKTGGDEKLFF. The CDR3, as DNA: TGTGCCAGCAGCTCTAAGACAGGGGGAGACGAAAAACTGTTTTTT. The chain carries TRBV5-4 and TRBJ1-4; TRBD1 matches 9 bases. The germline gives CDR1 SGHNT, CDR2 YYREEE (reference sequence). Germline trimming cut 3 bases from V and 8 bases from J; bases unmatched to any gene: 8. The length of the CDR3 is 15 residues.

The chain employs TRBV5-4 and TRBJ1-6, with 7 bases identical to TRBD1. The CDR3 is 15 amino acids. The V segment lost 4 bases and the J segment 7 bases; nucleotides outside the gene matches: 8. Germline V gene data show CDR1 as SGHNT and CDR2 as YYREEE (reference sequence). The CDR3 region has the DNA TGTGCCAGCAGCGACGACAGGGATGGGAATTCACCCCTCCACTTT. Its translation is CASSDDRDGNSPLHF. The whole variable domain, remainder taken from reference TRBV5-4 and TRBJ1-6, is ETGVTQSPTHLIKTRGQQVTLRCSSQSGHNTVSWYQQALGQGPQFIFQYYREEENGRGNFPPRFSGLQFPNYSSELNVNALELDDSALYLCASSDDRDGNSPLHFGNGTRLTVT.

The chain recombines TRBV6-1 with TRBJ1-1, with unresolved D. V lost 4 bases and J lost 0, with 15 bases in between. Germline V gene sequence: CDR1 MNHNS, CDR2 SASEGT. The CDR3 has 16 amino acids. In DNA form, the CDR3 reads TGTGCCAGCAGTGCACCCGCCGGGCCTATGAACACTGAAGCTTTCTTT. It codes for CASSAPAGPMNTEAFF.

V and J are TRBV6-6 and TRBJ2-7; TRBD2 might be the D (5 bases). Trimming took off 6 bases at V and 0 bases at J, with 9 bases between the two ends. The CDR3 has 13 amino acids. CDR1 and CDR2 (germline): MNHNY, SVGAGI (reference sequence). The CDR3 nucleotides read TGTGCCAGCAGACGGACTGACTCCTACGAGCAGTACTTC. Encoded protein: CASRRTDSYEQYF.